These 17 T cell receptor beta chains came from one sample sequenced in a study of blood T cell repertoires in COVID-19. TCRdb's copy holds only in-frame clones and misses some; the assay was immunoSEQ multiplex PCR. The profile shows about 200,000 clones, approximately 87% of them singletons. The sample was peripheral blood. These receptors were obtained from an older woman with acute or convalescent COVID-19.

The chain is built from TRBV9 and TRBJ2-5; TRBD1 aligns across 9 bases. This CDR3 comprises 14 residues. V was clipped by 3 bases and J by 5 bases; unmatched bases: 5. Germline V gene lookup returns CDR1 SGDLS and CDR2 YYNGEE. This CDR3 is CASSAGQGGETQYF. The CDR3 DNA follows: TGTGCCAGCAGCGCGGGACAGGGCGGGGAGACCCAGTACTTC.

The V call is TRBV5-5, the J call TRBJ1-1; maybe TRBD1 (5 bases). Trimming took off 2 bases at V and 1 base at J, with 9 bases between the two ends. Germline CDR1 SGHKS, CDR2 YYEKEE (reference sequence). This CDR3 region has 14 residues. CDR3 residues: CASSFSGQNTEAFF. The CDR3 nucleotides read TGTGCCAGCAGCTTTTCCGGACAGAACACTGAAGCTTTCTTT.

This clone came up a few times. The chain has TRBV7-6 and TRBJ1-3; no firm D call. Germline-derived CDR1 and CDR2 are SGHVS and FNYEAQ. The CDR3 extends over 15 amino acids. V dropped 5 bases and J dropped 4 bases, with 15 bases sitting between them. The CDR3 bases are TGTGCCAGCAGCCTAAATATTGCGGGGGGAAACACCATATATTTT. Protein: CASSLNIAGGNTIYF.

This chain connects TRBV28 to TRBJ1-5, with D perhaps TRBD1 (6 bases). There are 13 residues in the CDR3. The V end was cut by 5 bases, the J end by 7 bases, with 12 bases between. The germline gives CDR1 MDHEN, CDR2 SYDVKM. DNA for the CDR3: TGTGCCAGCAGTGCGAACAGGGCACAGCCCCAGCATTTT. This encodes CASSANRAQPQHF.

The DNA of the CDR3 is TGTGCCAGCAGCGTACCGGGACAGGCGATCTATGGCTACACCTTC. Translation gives CASSVPGQAIYGYTF. This chain links TRBV7-9 with TRBJ1-2; 8 positions agree with TRBD1. Looked up from germline, CDR1 is SEHNR and CDR2 is FQNEAQ (reference sequence). J was trimmed by 4 bases and V by 5 bases; bases with no gene match: 9. The CDR3 has 15 amino acids.

This sequence joins TRBV28 and TRBJ2-3; weak D call: TRBD1 (6 bases). The germline CDR1 and CDR2 sequences are MDHEN and SYDVKM. There are 15 residues in the CDR3. V was pared by 6 bases and J by 3 bases, with 16 bases between. The CDR3 bases are TGTGCCAGCAGAGGGGGAGTGGGCAGGACAGATACGCAGTATTTT. This encodes CASRGGVGRTDTQYF.

The chain employs TRBV28 and TRBJ1-2; 7 bases are shared with TRBD1. The CDR3 is made up of 19 amino acids. In germline, CDR1 is MDHEN, CDR2 SYDVKM. After removal of 5 bases from V and 4 bases from J, the junction contained 22 bases not matched to a gene. The CDR3 nucleotides are TGTGCCAGCAGTCCTCGACAGGGACGAGGGGGCCCTATGGGCTATGGCTACACCTTC. Translation: CASSPRQGRGGPMGYGYTF.

This rearrangement joins TRBV7-2 to TRBJ2-7, with 8 positions matching TRBD1. Trimming removed 5 bases from V and 4 bases from J; junction bases left unmatched: 13. The germline V gene encodes CDR1 SGHTA and CDR2 FQGNSA. The CDR3 runs 16 residues. CDR3 sequence (DNA): TGTGCCAGCAGCCACCAACCGGGACAGGTATTTTACGAGCAGTACTTC. Its protein is CASSHQPGQVFYEQYF.

The V call is TRBV18, the J call TRBJ2-1, with TRBD2 matching over 12 bases. Trimming cost V 1 base and J 7 bases; bases outside gene matches: 5. Germline V gene sequence: CDR1 KGHSH, CDR2 LQKENI. The CDR3 contains 16 residues. DNA for the CDR3: TGTGCCAGCTCACCACTTACCCTAGCGGGAGGGAATGAGCAGTTCTTC. Encoded protein: CASSPLTLAGGNEQFF.

This chain links TRBV11-3 with TRBJ1-6; 7 bases align to TRBD1. The V gene's germline CDR1 is SGHNT and CDR2 YENEEA. CDR3 length: 14 amino acids. V lost 2 bases, J lost 9 bases, and 4 bases stayed unmatched. CDR3 sequence: CASSLIQGRSPLHF. CDR3 sequence (DNA): TGTGCCAGCAGCTTAATACAGGGGCGTTCACCCCTCCACTTT.

V and J are TRBV5-6 and TRBJ2-7; D is uncertain. This CDR3 region has 17 residues. Germline CDR1 SGHDT, CDR2 YYEEEE. The ends were cut back, 3 bases at V and 0 bases at J, with 19 bases in the middle. The CDR3 sequence is CASSSLNLQVSSYEQYF. The CDR3 DNA follows: TGTGCCAGCAGCTCCTTAAACCTCCAGGTGAGCTCCTACGAGCAGTACTTC. The variable domain in full, with the rest retrieved from reference TRBV5-6 and TRBJ2-7, is DAGVTQSPTHLIKTRGQQVTLRCSPKSGHDTVSWYQQALGQGPQFIFQYYEEEERQRGNFPDRFSGHQFPNYSSELNVNALLLGDSALYLCASSSLNLQVSSYEQYFGPGTRLTVT.

The sample holds one count of this clone. The chain couples TRBV12-1 to TRBJ1-2. TRBV12-1 is a known pseudogene. The CDR3 sequence is 13 residues long. The CDR3 nucleotides read TGTGCCAGCAGGCGTGGTCGGGGCTATGGCTACACCTTC. Amino acid sequence: CASRRGRGYGYTF.

The chain couples TRBV6-5 to TRBJ2-2; 9 nucleotides line up with TRBD2. CDR3 size: 15 residues. With V trimmed by 6 bases and J by 7 bases, 9 bases remained unmatched. CDR1 and CDR2 (germline): MNHEY, SVGAGI. CDR3 loop: CASSSRGGLGGELFF. The CDR3 coding sequence is TGTGCCAGCAGCTCGCGGGGGGGACTTGGCGGGGAGCTGTTTTTT.

This clone appeared a single time. This chain links TRBV11-2 with TRBJ2-2; 7 bases agree with TRBD1. The trim removed 5 bases at V and 1 base at J, leaving 4 bases unmatched. The CDR3 contains 15 residues. The germline gives CDR1 SGHAT, CDR2 FQNNGV. The CDR3 sequence is CASSLRTGNTGELFF. Here the CDR3 DNA reads TGTGCCAGCAGCCTGCGGACAGGGAACACCGGGGAGCTGTTTTTT.

The rearrangement joins TRBV6-4 to TRBJ1-1; D possibly corresponds to TRBD1 (5 bases). The CDR3 is 12 amino acids. Germline-derived CDR1 and CDR2 are MRHNA and SNTAGT. Written as DNA, the CDR3 is TGTGCTACCCGGCAGGGGAACACTGAAGCTTTCTTT. Translating it yields CATRQGNTEAFF.

V usage is TRBV7-2 and J usage is TRBJ2-1; TRBD2 agrees at 14 bases. The germline CDR1 and CDR2 sequences are SGHTA and FQGNSA. The CDR3 covers 17 residues. Unmatched junction bases numbered 13, after V lost 5 bases and J lost 10 bases. The CDR3 region has the DNA TGTGCCAGCAGCCCGGGACTAGCGGGAGTGCGGGTTAGGGAGCAGTTCTTC. The encoded protein is CASSPGLAGVRVREQFF. Together with reference TRBV7-2 and TRBJ2-1, the CDR3 gives the full variable domain: GAGVSQSPSNKVTEKGKDVELRCDPISGHTALYWYRQSLGQGLEFLIYFQGNSAPDKSGLPSDRFSAERTGGSVSTLTIQRTQQEDSAVYLCASSPGLAGVRVREQFFGPGTRLTVL.

This chain uses TRBV7-2 with TRBJ2-3; 7 bases agree with TRBD1. This CDR3 comprises 14 residues. The trim removed 4 bases at V and 0 bases at J, leaving 1 base unmatched. Germline CDR1 is SGHTA and CDR2 is FQGNSA. The CDR3 loop is CASSWDRSTDTQYF. The CDR3 DNA is TGTGCCAGCAGCTGGGACAGAAGCACAGATACGCAGTATTTT.